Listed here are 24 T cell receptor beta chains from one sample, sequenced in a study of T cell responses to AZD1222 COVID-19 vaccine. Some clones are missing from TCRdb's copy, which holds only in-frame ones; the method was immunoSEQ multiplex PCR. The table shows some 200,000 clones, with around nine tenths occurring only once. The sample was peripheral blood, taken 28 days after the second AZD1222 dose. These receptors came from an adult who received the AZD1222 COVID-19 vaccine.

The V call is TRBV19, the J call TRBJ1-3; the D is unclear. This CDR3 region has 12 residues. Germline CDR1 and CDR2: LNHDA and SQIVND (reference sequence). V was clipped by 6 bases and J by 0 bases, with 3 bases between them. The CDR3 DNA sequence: TGTGCCAGTAGAACCTCTGGAAACACCATATATTTT. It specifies CASRTSGNTIYF.

In DNA form, the CDR3 reads TGTGCCAGCAGTTTAAAGGACAGGGCCGGCGAGCAGTACTTC. Amino acids: CASSLKDRAGEQYF. This rearrangement joins TRBV27 to TRBJ2-7; 8 bases line up with TRBD1. Germline CDR1 MNHEY, CDR2 SMNVEV (reference sequence). The junction had 6 bases not matched to a gene; V was cut back by 2 bases and J by 6 bases. There are 14 residues in the CDR3.

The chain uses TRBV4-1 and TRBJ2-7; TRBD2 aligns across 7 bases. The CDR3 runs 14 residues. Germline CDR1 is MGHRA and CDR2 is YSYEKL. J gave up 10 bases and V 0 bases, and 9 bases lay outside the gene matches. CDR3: CASSQDRGSGGQYF. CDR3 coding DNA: TGCGCCAGCAGCCAAGATCGCGGTTCGGGAGGCCAGTACTTC.

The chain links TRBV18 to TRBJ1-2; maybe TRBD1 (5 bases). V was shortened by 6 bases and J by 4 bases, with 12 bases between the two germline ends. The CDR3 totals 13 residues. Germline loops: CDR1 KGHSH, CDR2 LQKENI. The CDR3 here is CASSPDSAYGYTF. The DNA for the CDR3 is TGTGCCAGCTCCCCCGACAGTGCCTATGGCTACACCTTC.

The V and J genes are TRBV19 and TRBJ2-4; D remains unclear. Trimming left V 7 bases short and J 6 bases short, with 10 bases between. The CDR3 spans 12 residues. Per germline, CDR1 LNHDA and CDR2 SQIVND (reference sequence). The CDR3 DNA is TGTGCCAGTACGCCAGGAACAAACATTCAGTACTTC. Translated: CASTPGTNIQYF.

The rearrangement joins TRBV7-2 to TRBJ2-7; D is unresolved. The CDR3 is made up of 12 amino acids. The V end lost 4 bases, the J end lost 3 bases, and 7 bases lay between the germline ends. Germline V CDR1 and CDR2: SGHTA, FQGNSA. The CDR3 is CASSSFIYEQYF. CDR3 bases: TGTGCCAGCAGCTCCTTTATCTACGAGCAGTACTTC.

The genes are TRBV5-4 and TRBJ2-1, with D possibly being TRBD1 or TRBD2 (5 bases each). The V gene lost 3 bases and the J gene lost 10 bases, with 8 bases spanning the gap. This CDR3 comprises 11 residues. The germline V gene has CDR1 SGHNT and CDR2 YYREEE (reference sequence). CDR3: CASSYRDEQFF. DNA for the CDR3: TGTGCCAGCAGCTACCGGGACGAGCAGTTCTTC.

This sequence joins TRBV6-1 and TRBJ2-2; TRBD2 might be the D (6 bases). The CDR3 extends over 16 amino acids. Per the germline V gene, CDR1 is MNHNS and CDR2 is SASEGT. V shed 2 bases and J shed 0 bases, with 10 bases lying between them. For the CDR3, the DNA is TGTGCCAGCAGTGAACAAGGGAGGACGAACACCGGGGAGCTGTTTTTT. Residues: CASSEQGRTNTGELFF.

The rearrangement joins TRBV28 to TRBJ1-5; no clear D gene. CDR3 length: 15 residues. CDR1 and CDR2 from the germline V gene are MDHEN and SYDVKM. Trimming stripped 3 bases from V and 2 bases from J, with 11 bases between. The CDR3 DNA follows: TGTGCCAGCAGTTTTGGTCTAGTGGGCAATCAGCCCCAGCATTTT. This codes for CASSFGLVGNQPQHF.

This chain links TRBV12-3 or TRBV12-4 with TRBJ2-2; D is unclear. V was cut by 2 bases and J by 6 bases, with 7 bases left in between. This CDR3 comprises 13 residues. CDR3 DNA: TGTGCCAGCAGTTTACAGGCTGCCGGGGAGCTGTTTTTT. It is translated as CASSLQAAGELFF.

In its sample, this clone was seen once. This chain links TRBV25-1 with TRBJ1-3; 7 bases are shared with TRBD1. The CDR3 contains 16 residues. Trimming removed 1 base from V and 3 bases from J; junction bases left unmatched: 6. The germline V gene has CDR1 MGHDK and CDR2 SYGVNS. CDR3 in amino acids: CASSESGGGHGNTIYF. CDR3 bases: TGTGCCAGCAGTGAATCGGGAGGGGGCCATGGAAACACCATATATTTT. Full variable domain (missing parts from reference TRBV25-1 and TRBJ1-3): EADIYQTPRYLVIGTGKKITLECSQTMGHDKMYWYQQDPGMELHLIHYSYGVNSTEKGDLSSESTVSRIRTEHFPLTLESARPSHTSQYLCASSESGGGHGNTIYFGEGSWLTVV.

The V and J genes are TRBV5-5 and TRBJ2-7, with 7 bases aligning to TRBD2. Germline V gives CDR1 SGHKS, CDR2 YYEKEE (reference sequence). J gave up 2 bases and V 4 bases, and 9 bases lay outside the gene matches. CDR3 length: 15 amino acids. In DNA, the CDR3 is TGTGCCAGCAGCCCCCTGGCTAGCGGTACCTACGAGCAGTACTTC. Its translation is CASSPLASGTYEQYF.

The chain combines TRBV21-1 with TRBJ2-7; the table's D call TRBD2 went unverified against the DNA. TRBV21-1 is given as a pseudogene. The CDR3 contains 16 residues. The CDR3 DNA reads TGTGCCAGCAGCAGGCCGGGACTAGCGGGGCCCTACGAGCAGTACTTC. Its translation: CASSRPGLAGPYEQYF.

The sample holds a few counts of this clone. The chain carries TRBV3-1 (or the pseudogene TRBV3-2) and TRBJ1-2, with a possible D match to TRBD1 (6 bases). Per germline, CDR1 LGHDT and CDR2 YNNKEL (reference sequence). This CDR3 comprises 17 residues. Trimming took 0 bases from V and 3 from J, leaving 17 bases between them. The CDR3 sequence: CASSQEGALQGHYGYTF. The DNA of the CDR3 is TGTGCCAGCAGCCAAGAAGGGGCTCTACAGGGCCACTATGGCTACACCTTC.

The CDR3 loop reads CASSLWGSGGNQPQHF. The CDR3 DNA follows: TGTGCCAGCAGCTTATGGGGCTCAGGGGGCAATCAGCCCCAGCATTTT. The rearrangement uses TRBV7-9 and TRBJ1-5, with a tentative D call TRBD1 (6 bases). This CDR3 has 16 amino acids. The germline V gene has CDR1 SEHNR and CDR2 FQNEAQ (reference sequence). Trimming removed 2 bases from V and 2 bases from J, with 13 bases in between.

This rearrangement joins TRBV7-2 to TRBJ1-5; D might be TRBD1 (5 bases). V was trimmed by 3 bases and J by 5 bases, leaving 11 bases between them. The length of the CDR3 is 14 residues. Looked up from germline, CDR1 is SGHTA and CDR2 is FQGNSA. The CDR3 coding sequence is TGTGCCAGCAGCTTGTGGGACCTCGATCAGCCCCAGCATTTT. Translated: CASSLWDLDQPQHF.

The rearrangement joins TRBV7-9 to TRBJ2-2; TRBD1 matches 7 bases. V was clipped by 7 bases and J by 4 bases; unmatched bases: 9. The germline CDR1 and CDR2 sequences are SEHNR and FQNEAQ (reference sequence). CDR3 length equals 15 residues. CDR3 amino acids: CASTSGQGVTGELFF. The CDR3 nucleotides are TGTGCCAGCACCTCGGGTCAGGGGGTCACCGGGGAGCTGTTTTTT.

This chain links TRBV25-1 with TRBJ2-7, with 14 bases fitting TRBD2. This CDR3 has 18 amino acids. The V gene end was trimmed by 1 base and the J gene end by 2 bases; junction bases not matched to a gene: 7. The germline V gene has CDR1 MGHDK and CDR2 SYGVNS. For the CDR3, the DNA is TGTGCCAGCAGTGAATTGGGGACTAGCGGGAGTGGCGCCTACGAGCAGTACTTC. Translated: CASSELGTSGSGAYEQYF.

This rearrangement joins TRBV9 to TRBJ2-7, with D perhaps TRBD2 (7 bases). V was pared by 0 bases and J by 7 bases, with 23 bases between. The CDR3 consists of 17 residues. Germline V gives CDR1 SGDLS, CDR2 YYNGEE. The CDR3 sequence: CASSVAPRGAGEGEQYF. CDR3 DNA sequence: TGTGCCAGCAGCGTAGCCCCCCGGGGGGCGGGAGAGGGGGAGCAGTACTTC.

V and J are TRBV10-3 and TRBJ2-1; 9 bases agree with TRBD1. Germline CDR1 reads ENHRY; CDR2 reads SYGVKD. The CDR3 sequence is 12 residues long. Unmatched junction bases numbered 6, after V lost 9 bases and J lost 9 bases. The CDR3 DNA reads TGTGCCATTCTGGGACAGGGCGGTGAGCAGTTCTTC. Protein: CAILGQGGEQFF.

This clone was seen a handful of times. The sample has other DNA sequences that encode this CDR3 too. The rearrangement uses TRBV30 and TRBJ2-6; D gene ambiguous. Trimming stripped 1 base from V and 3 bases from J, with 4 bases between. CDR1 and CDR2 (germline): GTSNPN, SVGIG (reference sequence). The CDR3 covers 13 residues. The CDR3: CAWSGSGANVLTF. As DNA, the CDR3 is TGTGCCTGGAGTGGTAGTGGGGCCAACGTCCTGACTTTC.

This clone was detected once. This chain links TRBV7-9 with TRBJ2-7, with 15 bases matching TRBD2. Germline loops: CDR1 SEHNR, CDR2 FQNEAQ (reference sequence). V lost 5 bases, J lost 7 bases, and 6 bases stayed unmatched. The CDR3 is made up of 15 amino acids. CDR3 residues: CASSQGLAGGWEQYF. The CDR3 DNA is TGTGCCAGCAGCCAGGGACTAGCGGGAGGATGGGAGCAGTACTTC.

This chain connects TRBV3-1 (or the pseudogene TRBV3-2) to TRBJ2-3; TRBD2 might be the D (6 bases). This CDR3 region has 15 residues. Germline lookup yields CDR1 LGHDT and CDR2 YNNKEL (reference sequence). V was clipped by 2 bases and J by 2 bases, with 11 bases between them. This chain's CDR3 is CASSQLGGATDTQYF. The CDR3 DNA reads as TGTGCCAGCAGCCAACTCGGGGGTGCCACAGATACGCAGTATTTT.

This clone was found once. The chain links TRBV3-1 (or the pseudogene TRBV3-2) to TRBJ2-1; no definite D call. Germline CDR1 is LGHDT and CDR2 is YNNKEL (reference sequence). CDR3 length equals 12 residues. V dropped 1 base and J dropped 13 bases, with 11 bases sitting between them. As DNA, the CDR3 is TGTGCCAGCAGCCAAGTGGGAACGGCTCAGTTCTTC. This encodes CASSQVGTAQFF.